The sequence of this TCR beta chain was determined in a study of blood T cells in healthy people across ages. Using a J-beta primer mix together with a sample-barcoded 5' primer, a second PCR was run for about 7 to 12 cycles. Samples each returned at least 3 million CDR3-containing paired-end reads. One entry per CDR3 protein results from TCRdb running MiXCR on the 5' RACE reads. The table shows about 630,000 distinct CDR3 sequences, with over 20% occurring only once. This CDR3 region has 14 residues. Looked up from germline, CDR1 is DFQATT and CDR2 is SNEGSKA (reference sequence). The trim removed 3 bases at V and 4 bases at J, leaving 6 bases unmatched.

This rearrangement joins TRBV20-1 to TRBJ1-1; TRBD1 matches 9 bases. The receptor's source is a man in his 70s in good health. The material sequenced was blood. CDR3 nucleotide sequence: TGCAGTGCTAGTATCATGACAGGGGGCACTGAAGCTTTCTTT. It specifies CSASIMTGGTEAFF.